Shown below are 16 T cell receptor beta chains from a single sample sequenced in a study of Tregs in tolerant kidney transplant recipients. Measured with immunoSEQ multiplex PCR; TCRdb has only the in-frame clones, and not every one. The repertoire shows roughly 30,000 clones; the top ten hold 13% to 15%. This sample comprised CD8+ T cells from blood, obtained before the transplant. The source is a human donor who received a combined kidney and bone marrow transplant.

The sequenced CDR3 bases are TGTGCCAGCAGTCATGACAGGGGGATCTACGAG. Encoded protein: CASSHDRGIYE. The full CDR3 protein is CASSHDRGIYEQYF. The rearrangement links TRBV7-9 to TRBJ2-7, with 9 bases that match TRBD1. The CDR3 is cut off 3 residues early in the read; its end comes from the germline J gene. V shed 6 bases, J shed 3 bases, and the junction held 6 bases outside the gene matches. Germline CDR1 reads SEHNR; CDR2 reads FQNEAQ (reference sequence). CDR3 length: 14 residues.

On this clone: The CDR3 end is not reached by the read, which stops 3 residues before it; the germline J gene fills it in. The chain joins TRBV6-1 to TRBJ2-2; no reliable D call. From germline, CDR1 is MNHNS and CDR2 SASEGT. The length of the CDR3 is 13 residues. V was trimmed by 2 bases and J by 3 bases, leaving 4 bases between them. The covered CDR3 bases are TGTGCCAGCAGTGAACGGGACACCGGGGAG. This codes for CASSERDTGE. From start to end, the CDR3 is CASSERDTGELFF.

The CDR3 region is CASSSSSGRNIQYF. The CDR3 bases that were read are TGTGCCAGCAGCTCGAGTAGCGGGAGGAACATT. The chain combines TRBV7-9 with TRBJ2-4; 10 bases match TRBD2. The read ends 3 residues before the CDR3 terminus; that terminus is restored from the germline J gene. J gave up 7 bases and V 4 bases, and 4 bases lay outside the gene matches. The CDR3 totals 14 residues. Germline assignment: CDR1 SEHNR and CDR2 FQNEAQ (reference sequence). The full variable domain, completed using reference TRBV7-9 and TRBJ2-4, is DTGVSQNPRHKITKRGQNVTFRCDPISEHNRLYWYRQTLGQGPEFLTYFQNEAQLEKSRLLSDRFSAERPKGSFSTLEIQRTEQGDSAMYLCASSSSSGRNIQYFGAGTRLSVL.

CDR3 bases read: TGTGCCACCGAGGACAGGACCTCCTACGAG. Protein: CATEDRTSYE. The CDR3 reads in full as CATEDRTSYEQYF. The V call is TRBV19, the J call TRBJ2-7, with 7 bases identical to TRBD1. The sequenced fragment ends 3 residues before the CDR3 boundary, so the rest is inferred from the germline J gene. J gave up 0 bases and V 10 bases, and 6 bases lay outside the gene matches. The germline gives CDR1 LNHDA, CDR2 SQIVND (reference sequence). The CDR3 spans 13 residues. Based on the CDR3 plus reference TRBV19 and TRBJ2-7, the full variable domain is DGGITQSPKYLFRKEGQNVTLSCEQNLNHDAMYWYRQDPGQGLRLIYYSQIVNDFQKGDIAEGYSVSREKKESFPLTVTSAQKNPTAFYLCATEDRTSYEQYFGPGTRLTVT.

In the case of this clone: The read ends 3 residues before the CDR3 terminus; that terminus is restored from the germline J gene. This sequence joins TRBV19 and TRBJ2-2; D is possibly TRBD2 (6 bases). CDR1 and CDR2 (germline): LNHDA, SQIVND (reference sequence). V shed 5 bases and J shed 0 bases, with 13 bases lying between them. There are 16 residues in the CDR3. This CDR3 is CASSATSLANTGELFF. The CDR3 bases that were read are TGTGCCAGTAGTGCGACTAGTCTAGCGAACACCGGGGAG. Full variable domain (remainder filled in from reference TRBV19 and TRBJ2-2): DGGITQSPKYLFRKEGQNVTLSCEQNLNHDAMYWYRQDPGQGLRLIYYSQIVNDFQKGDIAEGYSVSREKKESFPLTVTSAQKNPTAFYLCASSATSLANTGELFFGEGSRLTVL.

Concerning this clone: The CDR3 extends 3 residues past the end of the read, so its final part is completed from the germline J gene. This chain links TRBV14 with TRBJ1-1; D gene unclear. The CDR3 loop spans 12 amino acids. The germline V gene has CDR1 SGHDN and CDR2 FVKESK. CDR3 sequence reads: CASSQVQTEAFF. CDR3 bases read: TGTGCCAGCAGCCAAGTCCAGACAGAA.

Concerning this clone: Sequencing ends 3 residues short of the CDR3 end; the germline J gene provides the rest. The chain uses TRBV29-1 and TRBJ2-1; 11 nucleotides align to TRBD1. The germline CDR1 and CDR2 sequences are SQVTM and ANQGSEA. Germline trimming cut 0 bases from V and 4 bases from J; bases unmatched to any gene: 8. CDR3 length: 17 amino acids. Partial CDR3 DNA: TGCAGCGTTGAAGATCCTGGACAGGGGGCGGGATACAATGAG. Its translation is CSVEDPGQGAGYNE. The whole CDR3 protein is CSVEDPGQGAGYNEQFF.

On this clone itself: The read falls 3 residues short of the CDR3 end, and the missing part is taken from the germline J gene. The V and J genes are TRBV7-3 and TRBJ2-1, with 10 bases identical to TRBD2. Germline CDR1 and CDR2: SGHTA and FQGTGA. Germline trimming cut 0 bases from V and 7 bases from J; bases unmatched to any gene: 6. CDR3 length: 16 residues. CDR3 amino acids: CASSLTTPAGGNEQFF. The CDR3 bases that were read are TGTGCCAGCAGCTTAACCACGCCAGCGGGAGGGAATGAG.

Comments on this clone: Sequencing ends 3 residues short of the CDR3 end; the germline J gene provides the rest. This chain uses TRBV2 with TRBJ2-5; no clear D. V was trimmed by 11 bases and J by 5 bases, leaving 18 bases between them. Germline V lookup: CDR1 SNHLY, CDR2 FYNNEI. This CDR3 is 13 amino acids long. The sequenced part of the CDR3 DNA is TGTGCCCTTGGCTGGGCCGTTGCCGAGACC. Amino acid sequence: CALGWAVAET. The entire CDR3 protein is CALGWAVAETQYF.

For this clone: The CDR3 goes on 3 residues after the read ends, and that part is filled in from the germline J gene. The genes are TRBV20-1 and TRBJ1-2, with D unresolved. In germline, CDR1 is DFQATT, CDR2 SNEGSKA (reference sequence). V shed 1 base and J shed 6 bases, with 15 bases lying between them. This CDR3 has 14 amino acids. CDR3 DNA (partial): TGCAGTGCTAGAGTTTTGCAGATTCAGAATGGC. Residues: CSARVLQIQNG. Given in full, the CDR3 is CSARVLQIQNGYTF.

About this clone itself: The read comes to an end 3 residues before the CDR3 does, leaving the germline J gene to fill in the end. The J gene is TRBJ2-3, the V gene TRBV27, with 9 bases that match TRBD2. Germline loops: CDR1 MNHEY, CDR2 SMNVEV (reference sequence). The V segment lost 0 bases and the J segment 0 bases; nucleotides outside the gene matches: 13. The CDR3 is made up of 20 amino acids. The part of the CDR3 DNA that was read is TGTGCCAGCAGTTTATCTGTATCGCGGCGGGAGGGCCGTAGCACAGATACG. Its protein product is CASSLSVSRREGRSTDT. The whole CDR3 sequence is CASSLSVSRREGRSTDTQYF.

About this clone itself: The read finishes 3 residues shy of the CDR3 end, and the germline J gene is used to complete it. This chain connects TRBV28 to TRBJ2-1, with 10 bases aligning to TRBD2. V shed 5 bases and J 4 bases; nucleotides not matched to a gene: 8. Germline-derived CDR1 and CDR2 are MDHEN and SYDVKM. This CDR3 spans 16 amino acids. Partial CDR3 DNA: TGTGCCAGCAGTCTACAGACTAGCGGGTTTTACAATGAG. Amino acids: CASSLQTSGFYNE. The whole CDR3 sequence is CASSLQTSGFYNEQFF.

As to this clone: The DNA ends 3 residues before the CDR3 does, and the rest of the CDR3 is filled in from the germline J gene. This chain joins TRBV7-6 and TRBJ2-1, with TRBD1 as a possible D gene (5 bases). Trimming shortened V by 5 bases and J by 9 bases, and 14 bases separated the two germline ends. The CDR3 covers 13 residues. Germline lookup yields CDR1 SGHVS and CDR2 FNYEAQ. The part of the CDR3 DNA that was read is TGTGCCAGCAGCGAAATAAGACAGATTGAG. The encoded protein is CASSEIRQIE. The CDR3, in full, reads CASSEIRQIEQFF.

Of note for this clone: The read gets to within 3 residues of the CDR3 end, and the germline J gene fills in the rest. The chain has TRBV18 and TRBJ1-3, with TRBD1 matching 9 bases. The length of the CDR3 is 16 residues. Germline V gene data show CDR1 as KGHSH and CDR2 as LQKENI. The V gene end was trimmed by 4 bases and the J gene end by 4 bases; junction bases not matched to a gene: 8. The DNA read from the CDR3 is TGTGCCAGCTCACAGACTCGGACAGGGGACGGAAACACC. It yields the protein CASSQTRTGDGNT. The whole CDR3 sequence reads CASSQTRTGDGNTIYF.

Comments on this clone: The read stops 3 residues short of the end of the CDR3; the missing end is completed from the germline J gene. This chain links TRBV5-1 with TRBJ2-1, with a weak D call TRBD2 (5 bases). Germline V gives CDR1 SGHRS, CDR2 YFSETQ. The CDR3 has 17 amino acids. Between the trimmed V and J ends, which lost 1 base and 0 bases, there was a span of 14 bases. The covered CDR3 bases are TGCGCCAGCAGCTTGATTCAAGCGGCTAGCTCCTACAATGAG. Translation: CASSLIQAASSYNE. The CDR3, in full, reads CASSLIQAASSYNEQFF.

The CDR3 here is CASSPKVLAGGPSEQFF. The CDR3 bases that were read are TGTGCCAGCAGCCCAAAGGTACTAGCGGGAGGGCCGAGTGAG. The chain joins TRBV7-3 to TRBJ2-1, with 13 bases matching TRBD2. The read comes to an end 3 residues before the CDR3 does, leaving the germline J gene to fill in the end. The CDR3 is made up of 17 amino acids. V dropped 5 bases and J dropped 9; count of bases not matched to a gene: 13. The germline V gene has CDR1 SGHTA and CDR2 FQGTGA.